This T cell receptor (beta chain) appears in the sequencing data of a study of T cell responses to AZD1222 COVID-19 vaccine. Overall study findings and caveats: Among the donors, most were white British and more were female, and clonal diversity was possibly underestimated. There were vaccine-associated CD4 TCRs across spike, dominant at 160-218 and 743-854.

The repertoire was sequenced with immunoSEQ multiplex PCR; TCRdb's copy has only in-frame clones and lacks some. The repertoire consists of 200,000 or so clones, with 75% to 90% occurring once and the leading ten covering 6.1%. This CDR3 region has 17 residues. Trimming removed 4 bases from V and 4 bases from J, with 20 bases in between. CDR1 is SNHLY and CDR2 is FYNNEI in the germline V gene. For this clone: Its antigen is not known.

Sequenced here: peripheral blood, sampled on day 0 of AZD1222 vaccination. The rearrangement joins TRBV2 to TRBJ1-5; tentatively, D is TRBD1 (6 bases). The sequence came from an adult in good health. The CDR3 nucleotides are TGTGCCAGCAGTGCCCCACAGGGTACGTGGATGAATCAGCCCCAGCATTTT. It is translated as CASSAPQGTWMNQPQHF.